Sequencing of this T cell receptor (beta chain) was carried out in a study of T cells after yellow fever vaccination. The wider study: SMART-Seq v4 Ultra Low Input served to prepare low-cell-number fractions.

In TCRdb, the 5' RACE reads were re-called with MiXCR into one record per CDR3 protein. Of 450,000 to 600,000 distinct CDR3 sequences listed, about 14% are singletons. This clonotype was counted only a few times. V lost 3 bases and J 5 bases, leaving 14 bases between the germline ends. Germline CDR1 LGHDT, CDR2 YNNKEL (reference sequence). The length of the CDR3 is 14 residues. The material sequenced was PBMCs, taken on the day of the yellow fever booster vaccination. The TCR was taken from a young man who received the YFV17D yellow fever vaccine. This chain connects TRBV3-1 to TRBJ2-7; possibly TRBD1 or TRBD2 for D (5 bases each). The CDR3 is CASSQTGARNEQYF. The CDR3 DNA sequence: TGTGCCAGCAGCCAGACCGGGGCCAGGAACGAGCAGTACTTC.